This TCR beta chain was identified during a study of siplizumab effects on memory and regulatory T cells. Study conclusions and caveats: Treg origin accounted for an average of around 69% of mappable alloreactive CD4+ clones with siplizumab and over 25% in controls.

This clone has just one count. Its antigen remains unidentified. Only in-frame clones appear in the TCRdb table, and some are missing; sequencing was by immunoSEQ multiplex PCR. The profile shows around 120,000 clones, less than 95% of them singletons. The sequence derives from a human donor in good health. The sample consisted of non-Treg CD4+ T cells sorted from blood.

CDR3 sequence: CASSLVGLAGGYNEQFF. The CDR3 DNA sequence: TGTGCCAGCAGCTTAGTCGGACTAGCGGGAGGTTACAATGAGCAGTTCTTC. The chain employs TRBV11-2 and TRBJ2-1; 14 bases line up with TRBD2. The CDR3 spans 17 residues. CDR1 is SGHAT, CDR2 FQNNGV, per germline. Losses at the gene ends were 1 base for V and 4 bases for J; bases not matched to a gene: 3.